The entry below describes one T cell receptor (beta chain). This clone appeared once. There is no known antigen for this receptor. Base qualities were left out, and no much larger clone turns up one base away. CDR1 and CDR2 are read off the germline V gene as SGHRS and YFSETQ. V loses 4 bases, J loses 2 bases, and the germline ends lie 18 bases apart. CDR3 length: 16 amino acids, cysteine to phenylalanine. Here the CDR3 DNA is all that survives: 48 bases in frame from base 1. The data were obtained in a study of untreated major depressive disorder listed by TCRdb under 2018. For the study in its entirety: The study was a cross-sectional case-control comparison of T cell phenotype and TCR repertoire between antidepressant-free major depressive disorder patients and individually matched non-depressed controls. The sequencing was a follow-up to the differences in Vbeta 5.1, Vbeta 11 and Vbeta 22 usage that flow cytometry had picked up across the whole cohort.

What the research found in general, with its limitations: Higher TRBV05-01 (Vbeta 5.1) usage among CD4+ T cells of depressed patients compared with controls was confirmed by sequencing, with p = 0.040 in a one-tailed test. The sequencing comparisons used one-tailed planned tests on only three preselected Vbeta families. In the sequencing data, TRBV25-01 and TRBV02-01 usage matched the flow-cytometry pattern but was not statistically significant. In every sequenced subject, the top five TRBV05-01 clones were all identified as private clones. Because of the strict matching and exclusion criteria, the study sample was comparatively small, which limits how generalizable the findings are.

Each depressed patient was matched pairwise with a non-depressed control on sex, age, current smoking status and body mass index. All participants were of European descent. To qualify, patients needed a DSM-IV diagnosis of major depressive disorder plus a Hamilton Rating Scale for Depression score of 18 or higher. Patients had been free of any psychiatric medication, including antidepressants, for at least 8 weeks before enrollment. Depression severity among patients ranged from moderate to severe. Major medical conditions, Axis I/II comorbidities, regular medication or illicit drug use, and drinking over 100 g alcohol a week were all grounds for excluding any participant. About 30 ml of peripheral blood was collected from each participant into EDTA tubes. Using the BD IMag Human CD4 T Lymphocyte Enrichment Set, CD4+ T cells were purified from thawed PBMCs via magnetic negative selection. Flow cytometry confirmed that the CD4+ enrichment method typically gave roughly 95% purity. A subgroup of roughly 5 case-control pairs, selected blind to chemokine receptor expression and flow-cytometric repertoire skewing results, was subjected to TCRbeta sequencing. Every blood sample was taken in the morning at 8:00 a.m., and Ficoll-Hypaque gradient centrifugation was used to isolate PBMCs. PBMCs were cryopreserved by gradual cooling to -80°C and stored in liquid nitrogen until assayed.

The Qiagen DNeasy Blood and Tissue Kit was used to extract total genomic DNA from the purified CD4+ T cells. Using immunoSEQ immunosequencing protocols, the TCRbeta CDR3 region, as defined by IMGT, was amplified and sequenced. The paper's processing steps were these. Raw sequence data were preprocessed by the immunoSEQ service for PCR and sequencing error correction. Data were loaded into the immunoSEQ Analyzer and further analyzed with VDJtools v1.0.7. The paired Wilcoxon signed-rank test was used to test for differences between patients and controls. Drawn from immuneACCESS, this table holds only the in-frame rearrangements with V and J called that TCRdb kept. Clones are partly lost; checked studies trace under half to an unresolved V gene and leave the rest unexplained. V and J calls and clone size are as listed in that table; D and trimming were resolved from the DNA. The sample table holds under 30,000 clones, of which approximately 91% were seen once. Around 0.7% of the sample belongs to the ten largest clones.

Sample: CD4+ T cells from PBMCs. The sequence came from a woman under 40 with major depressive disorder. The rearranged segments are TRBV5-1 and TRBJ2-5; too little of a D gene remains to name it. In nucleotides, the sequence is TGCGCCAGCAGCCCCAGACCTAGGCCCACTCAAGAGACCCAGTACTTC. It translates to CASSPRPRPTQETQYF.